The 9 T cell receptor beta chains below all came from one sample that was sequenced in a study of shared clonotypes between healthy human individuals. Positively selected for CCR7, the CD45RO-negative cells used as naive CD8 cells excluded terminally differentiated effector memory CD45RA+ cells. Repertoires were generated with immunoSEQ multiplex PCR, while TCRdb's copy carries only in-frame clones and drops some. The table records more than 2 million clones, over 85% of them present only once. The sequencing input was naive CD8+ T cells from PBMCs. The receptors originated from a man between 18 and 35 years old in good health. Some clones in this sample may be carry-over from other donors' samples.

The CDR3 DNA is TGTGCCAGCAGCTTTGGCCTCGTTGGGTCCTACGAGCAGTACTTC. This sequence encodes CASSFGLVGSYEQYF. The chain links TRBV5-5 to TRBJ2-7; the D is unclear. CDR1 SGHKS and CDR2 YYEKEE come from the germline V gene (reference sequence). Trimming took off 2 bases at V and 1 base at J, with 13 bases between the two ends. This CDR3 is 15 amino acids long.

The rearrangement uses TRBV27 and TRBJ2-3; 7 nucleotides line up with TRBD2. CDR3 length: 14 amino acids. V lost 7 bases to trimming and J lost 0 bases; unmatched junction nucleotides: 4. CDR1 is MNHEY, CDR2 SMNVEV, per germline (reference sequence). The chain's CDR3 is CASKSSGSTDTQYF. CDR3 nucleotide sequence: TGTGCCAGCAAATCTAGCGGTAGCACAGATACGCAGTATTTT.

The chain carries TRBV2 and TRBJ2-3; 7 bases agree with TRBD2. Germline CDR1 and CDR2: SNHLY and FYNNEI. The CDR3 spans 17 residues. V dropped 4 bases and J dropped 0; count of bases not matched to a gene: 10. CDR3 DNA: TGTGCCAGCAGTGTGGTAGCGGGCCACTCTAGCACAGATACGCAGTATTTT. It translates to CASSVVAGHSSTDTQYF.

The V and J genes are TRBV27 and TRBJ1-2; TRBD1 matches 8 bases. Germline V CDR1 and CDR2: MNHEY, SMNVEV (reference sequence). The V gene end was trimmed by 2 bases and the J gene end by 0 bases; junction bases not matched to a gene: 8. CDR3 length: 17 amino acids. The CDR3 is CASSLQPGGSSNYGYTF. The CDR3 region has the DNA TGTGCCAGCAGTTTACAGCCAGGGGGCTCCTCTAACTATGGCTACACCTTC.

In the case of this clone: This specimen includes other DNA sequences encoding the same CDR3. V is TRBV27 and J is TRBJ1-5; perhaps TRBD1 as D (6 bases). From germline, CDR1 is MNHEY and CDR2 SMNVEV (reference sequence). Trimming took off 2 bases at V and 6 bases at J, with 11 bases between the two ends. This CDR3 is built from 14 residues. CDR3 sequence (DNA): TGTGCCAGCAGTTTAACGGGGGCAGGTCAGCCCCAGCATTTT. Protein product: CASSLTGAGQPQHF.

The chain recombines TRBV18 with TRBJ1-2, with unresolved D. V lost 0 bases, J lost 8 bases, and 16 bases lay in between. The CDR3 has 15 residues. CDR1 and CDR2 (germline): KGHSH, LQKENI. CDR3 sequence: CASSPPEVGSWGYTF. CDR3 in DNA: TGTGCCAGCTCACCACCGGAGGTTGGCTCGTGGGGCTACACCTTC. The variable domain in full, completed from reference TRBV18 and TRBJ1-2, reads NAGVMQNPRHLVRRRGQEARLRCSPMKGHSHVYWYRQLPEEGLKFMVYLQKENIIDESGMPKERFSAEFPKEGPSILRIQQVVRGDSAAYFCASSPPEVGSWGYTFGSGTRLTVV.

The chain recombines TRBV2 with TRBJ1-1, with D possibly matching TRBD1 (6 bases). The CDR3 contains 16 residues. Germline-derived CDR1 and CDR2 are SNHLY and FYNNEI. V lost 5 bases to trimming and J lost 7 bases, with 23 bases between them. The CDR3 protein is CASSPQRGLQGYEAFF. The DNA for the CDR3 is TGTGCCAGCAGTCCCCAAAGGGGACTACAGGGTTATGAAGCTTTCTTT.

The rearrangement uses TRBV29-1 and TRBJ2-7; 13 bases are a match to TRBD2. The V segment lost 2 bases and the J segment 4 bases; nucleotides outside the gene matches: 8. This CDR3 comprises 16 residues. CDR1 and CDR2 (germline): SQVTM, ANQGSEA. CDR3 DNA sequence: TGCAGCGTTGAAACACATACTAGCGGGAGGGGATACGAGCAGTACTTC. Translated: CSVETHTSGRGYEQYF.

The chain employs TRBV29-1 and TRBJ2-7; D might be TRBD1 (6 bases). With 6 bases removed from V and 5 bases from J, the gap between germline ends came to 23 bases. CDR1 and CDR2 (germline): SQVTM, ANQGSEA. CDR3 length: 15 amino acids. The CDR3 bases are TGCAGCGTAGTAGGTCCGGGACACGGAGCCGACGAGCAGTACTTC. Amino acid sequence: CSVVGPGHGADEQYF.